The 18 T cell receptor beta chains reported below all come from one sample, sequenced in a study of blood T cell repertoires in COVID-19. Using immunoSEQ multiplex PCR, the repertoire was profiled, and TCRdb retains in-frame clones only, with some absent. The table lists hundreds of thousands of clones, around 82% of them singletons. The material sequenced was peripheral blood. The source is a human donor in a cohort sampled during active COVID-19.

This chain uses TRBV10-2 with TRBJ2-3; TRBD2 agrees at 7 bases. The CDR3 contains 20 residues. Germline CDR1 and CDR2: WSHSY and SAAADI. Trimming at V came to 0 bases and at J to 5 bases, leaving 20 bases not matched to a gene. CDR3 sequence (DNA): TGCGCCAGCAGTGAGTCGACCCGAGGCGGGAGCCCTCCGGTTTTAGATACGCAGTATTTT. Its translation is CASSESTRGGSPPVLDTQYF.

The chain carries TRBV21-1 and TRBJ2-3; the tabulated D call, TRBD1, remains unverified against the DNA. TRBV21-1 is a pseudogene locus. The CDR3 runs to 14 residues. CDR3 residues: CASSKGAPGDTQYF. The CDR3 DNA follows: TGTGCCAGCAGCAAAGGGGCCCCAGGAGATACGCAGTATTTT.

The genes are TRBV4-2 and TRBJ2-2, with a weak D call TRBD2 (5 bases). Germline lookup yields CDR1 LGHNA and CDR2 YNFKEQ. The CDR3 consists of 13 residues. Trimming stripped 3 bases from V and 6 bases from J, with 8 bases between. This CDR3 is CASSQDLPGELFF. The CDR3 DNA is TGTGCCAGCAGCCAGGACTTACCCGGGGAGCTGTTTTTT.

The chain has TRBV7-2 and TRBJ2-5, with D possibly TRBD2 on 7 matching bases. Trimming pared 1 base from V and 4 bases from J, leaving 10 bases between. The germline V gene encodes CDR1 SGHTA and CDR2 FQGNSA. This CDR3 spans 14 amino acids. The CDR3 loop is CASSLGRGAETQYF. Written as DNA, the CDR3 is TGTGCCAGCAGCTTAGGTCGGGGGGCAGAGACCCAGTACTTC.

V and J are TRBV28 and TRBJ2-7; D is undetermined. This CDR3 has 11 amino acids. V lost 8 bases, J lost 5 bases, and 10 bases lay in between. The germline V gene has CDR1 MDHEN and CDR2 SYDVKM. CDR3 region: CASHSGHEQYF. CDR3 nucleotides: TGTGCCAGCCACAGTGGCCACGAGCAGTACTTC. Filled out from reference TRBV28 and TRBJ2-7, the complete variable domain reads DVKVTQSSRYLVKRTGEKVFLECVQDMDHENMFWYRQDPGLGLRLIYFSYDVKMKEKGDIPEGYSVSREKKERFSLILESASTNQTSMYLCASHSGHEQYFGPGTRLTVT.

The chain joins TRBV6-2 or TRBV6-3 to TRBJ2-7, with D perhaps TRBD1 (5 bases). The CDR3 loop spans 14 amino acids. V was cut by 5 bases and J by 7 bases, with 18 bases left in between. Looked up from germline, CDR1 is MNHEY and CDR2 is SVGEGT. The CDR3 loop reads CASSRGRGYGEQYF. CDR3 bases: TGTGCCAGCAGTAGGGGCAGAGGTTATGGAGAGCAGTACTTC.

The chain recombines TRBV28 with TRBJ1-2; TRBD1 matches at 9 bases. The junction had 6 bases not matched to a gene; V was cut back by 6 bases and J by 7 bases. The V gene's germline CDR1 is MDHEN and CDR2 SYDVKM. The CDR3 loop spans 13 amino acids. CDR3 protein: CASRTTGGRGYTF. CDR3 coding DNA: TGTGCCAGCAGAACGACAGGGGGTCGTGGCTACACCTTC.

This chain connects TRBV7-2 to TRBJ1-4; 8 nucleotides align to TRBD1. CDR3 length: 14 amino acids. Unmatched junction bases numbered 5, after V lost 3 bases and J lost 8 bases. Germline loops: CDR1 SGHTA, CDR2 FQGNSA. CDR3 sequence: CASSFRDRREKLFF. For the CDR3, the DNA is TGTGCCAGCAGCTTCAGGGACAGGAGGGAAAAACTGTTTTTT. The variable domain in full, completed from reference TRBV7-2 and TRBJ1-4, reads GAGVSQSPSNKVTEKGKDVELRCDPISGHTALYWYRQSLGQGLEFLIYFQGNSAPDKSGLPSDRFSAERTGGSVSTLTIQRTQQEDSAVYLCASSFRDRREKLFFGSGTQLSVL.

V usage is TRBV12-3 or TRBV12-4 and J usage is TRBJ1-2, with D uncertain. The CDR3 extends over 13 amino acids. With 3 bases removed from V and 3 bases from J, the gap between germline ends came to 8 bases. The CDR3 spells CASSFREDYGYTF. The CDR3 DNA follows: TGTGCCAGCAGTTTCCGGGAGGACTATGGCTACACCTTC.

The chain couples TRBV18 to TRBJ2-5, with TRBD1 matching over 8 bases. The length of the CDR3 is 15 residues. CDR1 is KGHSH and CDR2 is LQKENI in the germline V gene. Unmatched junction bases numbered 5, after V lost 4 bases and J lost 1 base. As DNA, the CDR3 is TGTGCCAGCTCACACCCCGGACAGGGCCAAGAGACCCAGTACTTC. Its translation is CASSHPGQGQETQYF.

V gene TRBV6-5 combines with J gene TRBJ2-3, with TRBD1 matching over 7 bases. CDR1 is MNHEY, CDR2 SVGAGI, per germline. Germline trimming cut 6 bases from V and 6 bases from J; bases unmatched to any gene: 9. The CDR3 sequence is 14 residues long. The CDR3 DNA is TGTGCCAGCAGAACCGACAGGGTGGGGGATACGCAGTATTTT. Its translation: CASRTDRVGDTQYF.

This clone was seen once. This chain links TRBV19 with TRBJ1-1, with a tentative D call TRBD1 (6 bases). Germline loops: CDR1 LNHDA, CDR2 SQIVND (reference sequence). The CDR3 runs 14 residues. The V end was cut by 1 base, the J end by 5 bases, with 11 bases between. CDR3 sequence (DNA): TGTGCCAGTAGTATAGTAACAGGGCAGACTGAAGCTTTCTTT. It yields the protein CASSIVTGQTEAFF.

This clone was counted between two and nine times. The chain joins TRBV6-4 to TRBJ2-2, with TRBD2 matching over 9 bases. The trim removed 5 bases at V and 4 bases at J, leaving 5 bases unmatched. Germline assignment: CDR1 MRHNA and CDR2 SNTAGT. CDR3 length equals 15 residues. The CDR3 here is CASSPSSGATGELFF. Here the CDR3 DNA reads TGTGCCAGCAGTCCCTCTAGCGGGGCCACCGGGGAGCTGTTTTTT.

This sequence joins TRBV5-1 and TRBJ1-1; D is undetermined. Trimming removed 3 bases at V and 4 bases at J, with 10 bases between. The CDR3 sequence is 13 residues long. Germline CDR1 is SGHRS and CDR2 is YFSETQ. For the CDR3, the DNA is TGCGCCAGCAGCTCCCCCTCTACCACTGAAGCTTTCTTT. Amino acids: CASSSPSTTEAFF.

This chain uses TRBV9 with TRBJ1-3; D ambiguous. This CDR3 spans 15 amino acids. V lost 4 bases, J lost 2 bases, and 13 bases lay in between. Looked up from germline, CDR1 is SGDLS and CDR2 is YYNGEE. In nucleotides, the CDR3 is TGTGCCAGCAGCCCTATCATTCATCCTGGAAACACCATATATTTT. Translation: CASSPIIHPGNTIYF.

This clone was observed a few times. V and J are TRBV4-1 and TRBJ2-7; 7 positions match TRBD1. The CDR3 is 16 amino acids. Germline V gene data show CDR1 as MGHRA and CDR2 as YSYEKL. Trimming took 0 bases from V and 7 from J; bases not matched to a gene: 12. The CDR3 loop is CASSQDLGRGTGEQYF. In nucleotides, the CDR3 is TGCGCCAGCAGCCAAGACCTAGGCAGGGGGACGGGGGAGCAGTACTTC.

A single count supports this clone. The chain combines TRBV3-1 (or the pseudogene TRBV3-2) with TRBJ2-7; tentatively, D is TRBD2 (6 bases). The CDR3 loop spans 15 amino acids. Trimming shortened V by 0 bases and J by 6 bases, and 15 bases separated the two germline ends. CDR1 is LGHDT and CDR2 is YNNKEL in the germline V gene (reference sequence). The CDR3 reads CASSQDGGVSLEQYF. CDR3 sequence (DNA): TGTGCCAGCAGCCAAGACGGCGGGGTTTCGCTCGAGCAGTACTTC.

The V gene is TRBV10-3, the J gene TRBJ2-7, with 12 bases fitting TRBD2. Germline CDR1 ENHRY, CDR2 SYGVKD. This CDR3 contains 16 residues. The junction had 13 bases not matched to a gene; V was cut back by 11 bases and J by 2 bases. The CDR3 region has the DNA TGTGCCTCACAACTAGCGGGAGGCTCCGGGCCCTACGAGCAGTACTTC. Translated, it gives CASQLAGGSGPYEQYF.